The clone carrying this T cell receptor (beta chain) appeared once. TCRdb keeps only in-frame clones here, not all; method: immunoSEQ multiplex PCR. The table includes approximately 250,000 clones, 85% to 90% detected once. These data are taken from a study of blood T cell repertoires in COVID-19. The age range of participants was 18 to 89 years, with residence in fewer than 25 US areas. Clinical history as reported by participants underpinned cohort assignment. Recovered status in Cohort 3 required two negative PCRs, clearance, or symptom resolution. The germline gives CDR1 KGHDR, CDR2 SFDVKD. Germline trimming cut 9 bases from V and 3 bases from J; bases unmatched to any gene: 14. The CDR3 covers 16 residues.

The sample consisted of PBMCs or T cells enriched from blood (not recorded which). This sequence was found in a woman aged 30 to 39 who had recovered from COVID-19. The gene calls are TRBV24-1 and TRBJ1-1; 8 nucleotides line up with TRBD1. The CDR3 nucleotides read TGTGCCACCGGGACCCCCCTGGACAGGGAGGACACTGAAGCTTTCTTT. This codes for CATGTPLDREDTEAFF.